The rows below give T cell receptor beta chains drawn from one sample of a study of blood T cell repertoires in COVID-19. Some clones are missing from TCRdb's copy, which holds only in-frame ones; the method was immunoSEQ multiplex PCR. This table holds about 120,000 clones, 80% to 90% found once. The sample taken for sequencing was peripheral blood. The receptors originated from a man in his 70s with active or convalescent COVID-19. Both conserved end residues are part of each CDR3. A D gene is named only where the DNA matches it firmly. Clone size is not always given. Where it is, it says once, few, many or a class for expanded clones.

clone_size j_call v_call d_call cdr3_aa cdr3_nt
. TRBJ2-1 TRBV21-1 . CASSKAQTSGRNEQFF TGTGCCAGCAGCAAAGCGCAGACTAGCGGGAGAAATGAGCAGTTCTTC
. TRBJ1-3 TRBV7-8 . CASSPGRGLGNTIYF TGTGCCAGCAGCCCTGGACGCGGACTGGGAAACACCATATATTTT
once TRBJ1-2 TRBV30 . CAWDRGGESYGYTF TGTGCCTGGGACCGGGGTGGGGAAAGTTATGGCTACACCTTC
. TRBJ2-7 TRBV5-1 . CASSARGDEQYF TGCGCCAGCAGCGCCCGGGGAGACGAGCAGTACTTC
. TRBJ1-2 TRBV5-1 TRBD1 CASSLAGGEGYGYTF TGCGCCAGCAGCTTGGCAGGGGGCGAGGGCTATGGCTACACCTTC
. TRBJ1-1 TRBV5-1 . CASSTDGRDTEAFF TGCGCCAGCAGCACGGACGGGAGGGACACTGAAGCTTTCTTT
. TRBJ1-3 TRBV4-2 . CASSQDKGSGNTIYF TGTGCCAGCAGCCAAGATAAGGGGTCGGGAAACACCATATATTTT
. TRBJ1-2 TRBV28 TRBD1 CASSPGTAVSGGYTF TGTGCCAGCAGTCCCGGGACAGCCGTCTCGGGTGGCTACACCTTC
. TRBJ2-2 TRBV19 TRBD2 CASSPRGLAAGELFF TGTGCCAGTAGTCCTCGGGGACTAGCGGCCGGGGAGCTGTTTTTT
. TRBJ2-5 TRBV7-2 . CASSLEGAGSQYF TGTGCCAGCAGCTTAGAAGGGGCCGGGTCCCAGTACTTC
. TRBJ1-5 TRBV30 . CACSGGNQPQHF TGTGCCTGCTCCGGAGGAAATCAGCCCCAGCATTTT
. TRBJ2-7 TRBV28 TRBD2 CASIWTSGSGLVYEQYF TGTGCCAGCATTTGGACTAGCGGGTCGGGGTTAGTCTACGAGCAGTACTTC
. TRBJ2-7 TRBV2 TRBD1 CASRTRGPKYEQYF TGTGCCAGCAGAACGAGGGGGCCTAAGTACGAGCAGTACTTC
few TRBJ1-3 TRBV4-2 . CASSQAPSSGNTIYF TGTGCCAGCAGCCAGGCCCCTTCCTCTGGAAACACCATATATTTT
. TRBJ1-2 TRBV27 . CASSLSRDYGYTF TGTGCCAGCAGTTTATCCCGGGACTATGGCTACACCTTC
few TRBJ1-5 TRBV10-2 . CASSEPPGNSNQPQHF TGCGCCAGCAGTGAGCCGCCAGGGAACAGCAATCAGCCCCAGCATTTT
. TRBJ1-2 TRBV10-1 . CASSEETGYGYTF TGCGCCAGCAGTGAAGAGACAGGATATGGCTACACCTTC
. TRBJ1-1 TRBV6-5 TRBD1 CASRLQTGPAFF TGTGCCAGCAGGTTGCAGACAGGGCCAGCTTTCTTT
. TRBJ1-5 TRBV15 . CATSTRGSTQPQHF TGTGCCACCAGCACCAGGGGTTCCACTCAGCCCCAGCATTTT
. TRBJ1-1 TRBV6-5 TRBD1 CASSTTGGYTEAFF TGTGCCAGCAGTACTACAGGGGGCTACACTGAAGCTTTCTTT
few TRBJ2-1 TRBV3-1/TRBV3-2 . CASSQATGSAYNEQFF TGTGCCAGCAGCCAAGCAACGGGGAGCGCCTACAATGAGCAGTTCTTC
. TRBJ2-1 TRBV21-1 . CASSKEQSYNEQFF TGTGCCAGCAGCAAAGAACAGTCCTACAATGAGCAGTTCTTC
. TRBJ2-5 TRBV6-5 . CASSYSISGNQETQYF TGTGCCAGCAGTTACTCGATCTCAGGGAATCAAGAGACCCAGTACTTC
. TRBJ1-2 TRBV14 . CASSQFGGHYGYTF TGTGCCAGCAGCCAATTCGGGGGTCACTATGGCTACACCTTC
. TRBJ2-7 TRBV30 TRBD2 CAWKLRTSGESYEQYF TGTGCCTGGAAGCTAAGGACTAGCGGGGAATCCTACGAGCAGTACTTC
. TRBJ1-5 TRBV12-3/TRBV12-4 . CASSHGGRWPQHF TGTGCCAGCAGCCACGGGGGGAGGTGGCCCCAGCATTTT
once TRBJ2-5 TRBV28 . CASSPGLIRAQYF TGTGCCAGCAGTCCCGGACTAATTCGGGCCCAGTACTTC
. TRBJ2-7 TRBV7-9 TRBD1 CASSSNRGSYEQYF TGTGCCAGCAGCTCCAACAGGGGCTCCTACGAGCAGTACTTC
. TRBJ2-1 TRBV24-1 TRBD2 CATSDLGLAGDNEQFF TGTGCCACCAGTGACTTGGGACTAGCGGGAGACAATGAGCAGTTCTTC
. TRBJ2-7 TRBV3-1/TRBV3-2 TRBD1 CASSQGSGTGSEQYF TGTGCCAGCAGCCAAGGATCCGGGACAGGGAGCGAGCAGTACTTC